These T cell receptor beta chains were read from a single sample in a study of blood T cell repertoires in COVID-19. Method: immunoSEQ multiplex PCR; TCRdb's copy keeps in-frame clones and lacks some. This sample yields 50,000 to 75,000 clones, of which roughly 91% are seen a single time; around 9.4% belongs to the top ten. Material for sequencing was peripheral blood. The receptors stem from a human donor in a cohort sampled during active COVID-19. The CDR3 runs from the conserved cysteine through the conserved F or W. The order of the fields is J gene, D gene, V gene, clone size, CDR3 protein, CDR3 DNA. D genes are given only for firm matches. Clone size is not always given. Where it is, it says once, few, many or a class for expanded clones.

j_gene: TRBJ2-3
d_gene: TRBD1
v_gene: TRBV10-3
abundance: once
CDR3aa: CAISPGTGHNGDTQYF
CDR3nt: TGTGCCATCAGTCCCGGGACAGGGCATAACGGGGATACGCAGTATTTT

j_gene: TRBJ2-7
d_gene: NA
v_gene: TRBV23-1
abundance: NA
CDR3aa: CASSRTRTEGQYF
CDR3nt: TGCGCCAGCAGTCGCACACGGACTGAAGGGCAGTACTTC

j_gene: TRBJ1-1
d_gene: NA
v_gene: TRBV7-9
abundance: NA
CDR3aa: CAGGVNTEAFF
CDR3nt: TGTGCCGGGGGGGTGAACACTGAAGCTTTCTTT

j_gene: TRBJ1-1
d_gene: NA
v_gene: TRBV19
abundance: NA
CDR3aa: CASITYGGKRGTEAFF
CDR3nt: TGTGCCAGTATCACTTACGGGGGGAAACGGGGGACTGAAGCTTTCTTT

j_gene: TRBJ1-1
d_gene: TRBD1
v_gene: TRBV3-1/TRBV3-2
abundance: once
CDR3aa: CASTITGTGVTEAFF
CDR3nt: TGTGCCAGCACGATAACCGGGACAGGGGTTACTGAAGCTTTCTTT

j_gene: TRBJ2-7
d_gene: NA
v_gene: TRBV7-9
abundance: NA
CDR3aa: CASSGAAEQYF
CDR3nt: TGTGCCAGCAGCGGGGCTGCCGAGCAGTACTTC

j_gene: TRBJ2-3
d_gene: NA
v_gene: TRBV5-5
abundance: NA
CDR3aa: CASSFVSGADTQYF
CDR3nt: TGTGCCAGCAGCTTTGTTTCAGGCGCAGATACGCAGTATTTT

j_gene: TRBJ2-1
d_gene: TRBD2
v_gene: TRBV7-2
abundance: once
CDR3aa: CASSHGLAVYNEQFF
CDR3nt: TGTGCCAGCAGCCACGGACTAGCGGTCTACAATGAGCAGTTCTTC

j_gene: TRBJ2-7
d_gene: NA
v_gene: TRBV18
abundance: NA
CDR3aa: CASTTTQGLSYEQYF
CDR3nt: TGTGCCAGCACGACCACCCAGGGACTCTCCTACGAGCAGTACTTC

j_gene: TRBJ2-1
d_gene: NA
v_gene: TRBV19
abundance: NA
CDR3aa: CASSSRVRNEQFF
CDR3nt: TGTGCCAGTAGTAGCAGGGTAAGAAATGAGCAGTTCTTC

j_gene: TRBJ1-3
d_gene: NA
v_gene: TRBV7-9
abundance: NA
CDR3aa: CASSLTFGNTIYF
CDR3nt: TGTGCCAGCAGCCTAACGTTCGGAAACACCATATATTTT

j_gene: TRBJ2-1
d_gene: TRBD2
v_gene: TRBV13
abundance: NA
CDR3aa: CASSPRTSGSIYNEQFF
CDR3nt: TGTGCCAGCAGCCCACGGACTAGCGGGAGTATCTACAATGAGCAGTTCTTC

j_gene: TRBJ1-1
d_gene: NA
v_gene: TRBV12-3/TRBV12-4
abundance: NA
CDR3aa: CASSFVAGAEAFF
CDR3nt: TGTGCCAGCAGTTTTGTGGCAGGCGCTGAAGCTTTCTTT

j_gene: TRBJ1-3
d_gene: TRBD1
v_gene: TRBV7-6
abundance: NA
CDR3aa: CASSLTTGLSGNTIYF
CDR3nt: TGTGCCAGCAGCTTAACGACAGGGCTCTCTGGAAACACCATATATTTT

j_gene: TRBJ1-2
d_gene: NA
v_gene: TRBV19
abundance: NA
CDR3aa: CASSDSGRSGYTF
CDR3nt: TGTGCCAGCTCGGACAGCGGGAGGTCTGGCTACACCTTC

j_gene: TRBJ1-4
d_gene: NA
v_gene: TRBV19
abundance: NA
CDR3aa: CAISDTRNEKLFF
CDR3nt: TGTGCCATTTCGGACACTCGCAATGAAAAACTGTTTTTT

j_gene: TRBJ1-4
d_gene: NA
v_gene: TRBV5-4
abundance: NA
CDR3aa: CASKGQLDEKLFF
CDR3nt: TGTGCCAGCAAAGGACAGCTCGACGAAAAACTGTTTTTT

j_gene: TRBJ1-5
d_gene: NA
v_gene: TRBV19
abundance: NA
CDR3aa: CASSFSTGSPFQPQHF
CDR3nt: TGTGCCAGTAGTTTCTCTACAGGGTCCCCGTTCCAGCCCCAGCATTTT

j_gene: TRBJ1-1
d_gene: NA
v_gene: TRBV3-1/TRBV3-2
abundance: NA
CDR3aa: CASYRKRGNRTEAFF
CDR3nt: TGTGCCAGCTACCGGAAGCGGGGAAATCGCACTGAAGCTTTCTTT

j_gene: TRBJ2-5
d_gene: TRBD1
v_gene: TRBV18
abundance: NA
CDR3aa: CASSPLGQASETQYF
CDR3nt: TGTGCCAGCTCACCATTAGGACAGGCTTCAGAGACCCAGTACTTC

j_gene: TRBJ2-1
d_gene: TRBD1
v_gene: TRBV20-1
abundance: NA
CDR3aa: CSASRDREFF
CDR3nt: TGCAGTGCTAGCAGGGACAGGGAGTTCTTC

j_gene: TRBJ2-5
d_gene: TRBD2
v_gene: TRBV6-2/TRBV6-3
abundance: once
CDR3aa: CASSYSGTSETQYF
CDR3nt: TGTGCCAGCAGTTACTCGGGGACTAGCGAGACCCAGTACTTC

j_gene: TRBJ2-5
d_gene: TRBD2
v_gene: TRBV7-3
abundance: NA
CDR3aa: CASSRTGTSGRLWETQYF
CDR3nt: TGTGCCAGCAGTAGAACTGGGACTAGCGGGAGGTTGTGGGAGACCCAGTACTTC

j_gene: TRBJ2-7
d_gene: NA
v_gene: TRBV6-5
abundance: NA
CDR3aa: CASSYDRGDEQYF
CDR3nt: TGTGCCAGCAGTTACGATCGCGGGGACGAGCAGTACTTC

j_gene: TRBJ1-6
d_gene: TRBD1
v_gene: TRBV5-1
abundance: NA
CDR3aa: CASRPGQGNSPLHF
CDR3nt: TGCGCCAGCAGACCGGGACAGGGGAATTCACCCCTCCACTTT

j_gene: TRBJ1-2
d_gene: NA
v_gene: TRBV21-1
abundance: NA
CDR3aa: CASSRTDYGYTF
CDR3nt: TGTGCCAGCAGTCGGACAGACTATGGCTACACCTTC

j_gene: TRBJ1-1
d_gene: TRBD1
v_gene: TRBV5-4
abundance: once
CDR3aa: CASSRQGLNTEAFF
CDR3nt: TGTGCCAGCAGCAGACAGGGGTTGAACACTGAAGCTTTCTTT

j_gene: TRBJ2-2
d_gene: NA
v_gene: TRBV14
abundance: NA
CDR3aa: CASSQADTGELFF
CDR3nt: TGTGCCAGCAGCCAGGCCGACACCGGGGAGCTGTTTTTT

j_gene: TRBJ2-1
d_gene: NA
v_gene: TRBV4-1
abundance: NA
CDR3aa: CASTPGLGPNEQFF
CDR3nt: TGCGCCAGCACCCCGGGACTGGGTCCCAATGAGCAGTTCTTC

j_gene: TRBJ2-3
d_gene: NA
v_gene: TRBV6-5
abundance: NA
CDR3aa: CASSYGLDYPDTQYF
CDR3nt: TGTGCCAGCAGTTACGGGCTAGACTATCCAGATACGCAGTATTTT

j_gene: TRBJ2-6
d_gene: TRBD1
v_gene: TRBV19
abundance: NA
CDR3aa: CASSYGQGAGGANVLTF
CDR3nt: TGTGCCAGTAGTTACGGACAGGGGGCGGGAGGGGCCAACGTCCTGACTTTC

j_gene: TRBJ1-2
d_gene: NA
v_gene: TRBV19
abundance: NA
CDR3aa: CASSTPEEFYGYTF
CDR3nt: TGTGCCAGTAGTACCCCCGAGGAGTTCTATGGCTACACCTTC

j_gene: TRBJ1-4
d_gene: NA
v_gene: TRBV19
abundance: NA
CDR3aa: CASSQRGLEKLFF
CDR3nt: TGTGCCAGTAGTCAGAGGGGGTTAGAAAAACTGTTTTTT

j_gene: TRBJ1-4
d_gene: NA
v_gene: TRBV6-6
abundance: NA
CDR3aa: CASSYAGSGDEKLFF
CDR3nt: TGTGCCAGCAGTTACGCTGGGTCGGGGGATGAAAAACTGTTTTTT

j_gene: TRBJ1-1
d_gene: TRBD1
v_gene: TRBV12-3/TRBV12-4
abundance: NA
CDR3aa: CASTLDRETEAFF
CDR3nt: TGTGCCAGCACCCTGGACAGGGAGACTGAAGCTTTCTTT

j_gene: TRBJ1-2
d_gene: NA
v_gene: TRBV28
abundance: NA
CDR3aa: CASSLLNRGGTYGYTF
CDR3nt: TGTGCCAGCAGTTTACTAAACAGAGGGGGAACTTATGGCTACACCTTC

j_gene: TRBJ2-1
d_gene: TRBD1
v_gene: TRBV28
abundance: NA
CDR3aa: CASTLLTGGPGNEQFF
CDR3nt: TGTGCCAGCACCCTTCTAACAGGGGGCCCGGGCAATGAGCAGTTCTTC

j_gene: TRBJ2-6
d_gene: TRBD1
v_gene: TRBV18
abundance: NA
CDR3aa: CASSPRTGGSGANVLTF
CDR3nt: TGTGCCAGCTCACCACGGACAGGGGGGTCTGGGGCCAACGTCCTGACTTTC

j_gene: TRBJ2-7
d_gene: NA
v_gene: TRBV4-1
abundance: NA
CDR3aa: CASSQTTGLVYEQYF
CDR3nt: TGCGCCAGCAGCCAAACAACGGGTCTAGTTTACGAGCAGTACTTC

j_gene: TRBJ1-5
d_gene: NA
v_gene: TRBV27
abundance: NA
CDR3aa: CASSSTGTQPQHF
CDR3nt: TGTGCCAGCAGTTCTACAGGGACGCAGCCCCAGCATTTT

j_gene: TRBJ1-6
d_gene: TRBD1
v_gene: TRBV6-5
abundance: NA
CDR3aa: CASRGQGYNSPLHF
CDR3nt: TGTGCCAGCAGGGGACAGGGGTATAATTCACCCCTCCACTTT

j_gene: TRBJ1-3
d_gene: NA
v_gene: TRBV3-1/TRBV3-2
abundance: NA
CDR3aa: CASSQAGLNSGNTIYF
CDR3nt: TGTGCCAGCAGCCAAGCCGGACTGAACTCTGGAAACACCATATATTTT

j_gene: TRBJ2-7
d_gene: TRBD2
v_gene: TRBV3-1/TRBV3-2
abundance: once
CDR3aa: CASSQDVGGPQYF
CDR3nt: TGTGCCAGCAGCCAAGACGTGGGAGGGCCTCAGTACTTC

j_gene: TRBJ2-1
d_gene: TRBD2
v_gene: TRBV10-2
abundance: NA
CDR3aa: CASSPGLALADEQFF
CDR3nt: TGCGCCAGCAGCCCCGGACTAGCCCTCGCGGATGAGCAGTTCTTC

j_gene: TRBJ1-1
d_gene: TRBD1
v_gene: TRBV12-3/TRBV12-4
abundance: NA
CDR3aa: CATPRQGWTEAFF
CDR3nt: TGTGCCACGCCTCGACAGGGGTGGACTGAAGCTTTCTTT

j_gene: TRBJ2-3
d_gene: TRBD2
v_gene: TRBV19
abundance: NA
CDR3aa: CASGTSGGATDTQYF
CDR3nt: TGTGCCAGTGGGACTAGCGGGGGGGCCACAGATACGCAGTATTTT

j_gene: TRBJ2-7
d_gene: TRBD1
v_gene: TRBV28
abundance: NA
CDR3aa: CASSTRQGGHSEQYF
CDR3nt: TGTGCCAGCAGCACTAGACAGGGCGGGCACAGCGAGCAGTACTTC

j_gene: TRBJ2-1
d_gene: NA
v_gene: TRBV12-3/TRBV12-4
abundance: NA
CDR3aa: CASILAGDEQFF
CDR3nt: TGTGCCAGCATCCTAGCAGGGGATGAGCAGTTCTTC

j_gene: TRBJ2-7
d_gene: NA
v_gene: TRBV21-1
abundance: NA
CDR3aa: CASSKMCHKNYEQYF
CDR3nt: TGTGCCAGCAGCAAAATGTGCCACAAAAACTACGAGCAGTACTTC